The present entry profiles one T cell receptor (beta chain) with its context. Its antigen is not known. The germline V and J ends were trimmed by 6 bases and 0 bases, with 12 bases remaining between them. The CDR3 runs to 14 residues. CDR1 SGDLS and CDR2 YYNGEE come from the germline V gene. These data are taken from a study of vaccination effects on CD4 cells after COVID-19. Background on the study: Everyone in the study got two shots of either the BNT162b2 or mRNA-1273 vaccine.

This table comes from immunoSEQ multiplex PCR, and its TCRdb copy is limited to in-frame clones, with some not included. The repertoire holds about 76,000 clones, with around 77% as singletons. Following culture for about ten days, CD4+ T cells were isolated. None of the vaccinated had previously contracted SARS-CoV-2, and their nucleocapsid antibodies tested negative. Each culture had half its medium swapped for IL-2 medium on days 3 and 7. The rearrangement uses TRBV9 and TRBJ1-2, with D uncertain. This clonotype was sampled from a human donor who received a COVID-19 vaccine. The sequenced sample was CD4+ T cells from PBMCs cultured without peptide, obtained before COVID-19 vaccination. The CDR3 loop reads CASNNPAANYGYTF. Here the CDR3 DNA reads TGTGCCAGCAATAACCCGGCGGCTAACTATGGCTACACCTTC.